This T cell receptor beta chain was sequenced during a study of blood T cell repertoires in COVID-19. Looking at the study overall: Samples representing acute and convalescent COVID-19 were sourced from the United States, Italy and Spain. The analysed material was cDNA or gDNA that came from T cells, B-cell-depleted T cells, or PBMCs.

The J segment lost 6 bases and the V segment lost 4 bases, leaving 4 bases of the junction unmatched. The CDR3 totals 14 residues. Germline assignment: CDR1 SGHDT and CDR2 YYEEEE. As processed by the authors: For nucleated cells, counts were estimated from reference gene primer amplification. TCRdb keeps only in-frame clones here, not all; method: immunoSEQ multiplex PCR. D and trimming come from the DNA, and the V and J calls and clone size come from that table. The table has under 100,000 clones, about 90% seen once. V gene TRBV5-6 combines with J gene TRBJ1-6, with 7 bases lining up with TRBD1. Specimen: peripheral blood. This clonotype was sampled from a human donor in a cohort sampled during active COVID-19. The CDR3 region has the DNA TGTGCCAGCAGCGGGGGACAGATTAATTCACCCCTCCACTTT. Amino acid sequence: CASSGGQINSPLHF.